This T cell receptor beta chain was profiled in a study of blood T cell repertoires in COVID-19. The wider study: Researchers got acute and convalescent COVID-19 samples from the United States, Italy and Spain. Sources were T cells, B-cell-depleted T cells, or PBMCs; the material itself was cDNA or gDNA.

Original data processing: Estimation of nucleated cell counts was performed using reference gene primer amplification. Clones were read by immunoSEQ multiplex PCR, and TCRdb kept only the in-frame ones, dropping some. V and J calls and clone size are as listed in that table; D and trimming were resolved from the DNA. The table records 150,000 to 190,000 clones, around 74% of them present only once. Trimming removed 5 bases at V and 8 bases at J, with 15 bases between. The CDR3 runs 14 residues. CDR1 and CDR2 (germline): LGHNA, YSLEER. Sequences were obtained from peripheral blood. V is TRBV4-3 and J is TRBJ1-4; D is possibly TRBD1 (5 bases). This clonotype was sampled from a woman aged 80 or over with acute or convalescent COVID-19. CDR3 region: CASSETGTPEKLFF. The CDR3 DNA sequence: TGCGCCAGCAGCGAAACCGGGACTCCGGAAAAACTGTTTTTT.